This TCR beta chain was observed in a study of CD8 T cells in Susac syndrome. Study overall: At blood draw, Susac syndrome patients were therapy-naive, on corticosteroids, or on intravenous immunoglobulin alone. Study results and caveats: Among active patients and in TEMRA cells, CD8+ clonal expansion in Susac reached its peak.

The CDR3 covers 15 residues. The germline gives CDR1 SGDLS, CDR2 YYNGEE. V dropped 2 bases and J dropped 7; count of bases not matched to a gene: 10. Both CD4+ and CD8+ T cells were negatively isolated, and TEMRA cells underwent FACS enrichment. Comments on this clonotype: Its antigen is undetermined.

cDNA came from about 0.5 to 1 ug RNA primed by random hexamers. TCRdb redid the calling of the immunoSEQ multiplex PCR reads with MiXCR, one entry per CDR3 protein. The sample records around 150,000 distinct CDR3 sequences, roughly 94% being singletons. The sequence derives from a human donor with Susac syndrome. Sequences were obtained from CD8+ T cells from PBMCs. The chain has TRBV9 and TRBJ2-7, with 9 bases identical to TRBD2. CDR3 in amino acids: CASSVASGAQYEQYF. CDR3 nucleotides: TGTGCCAGCAGCGTGGCTAGCGGGGCCCAATATGAGCAGTACTTC. Full variable domain (missing parts from reference TRBV9 and TRBJ2-7): DSGVTQTPKHLITATGQRVTLRCSPRSGDLSVYWYQQSLDQGLQFLIQYYNGEERAKGNILERFSAQQFPDLHSELNLSSLELGDSALYFCASSVASGAQYEQYFGPGTRLTVT.